This is a list of T cell receptor beta chains from one sample in a study of cytomegalovirus exposure and HLA in healthy donors. TCRdb's table, derived via immunoSEQ multiplex PCR, lists solely in-frame clones and lacks some. The table records under 400,000 clones, roughly 89% of them present only once. The sequencing input was PBMCs. Receptors were obtained from a woman between 18 and 29 years old in good health and CMV-seronegative. Both conserved end residues are part of each CDR3. The D gene is left open where the match is weak. Rows give clone size only sometimes, using once, few, many, or a class for an expanded clone.

d_call,clone_size,v_call,j_call,cdr3_aa,cdr3_nt
TRBD2,-,TRBV5-1,TRBJ2-7,CASSFRGGDEQYF,TGCGCCAGCAGCTTTAGGGGAGGGGACGAGCAGTACTTC
-,few,TRBV7-9,TRBJ1-1,CASSLRNMPRLAFF,TGTGCCAGCAGCTTAAGGAACATGCCGCGACTTGCTTTCTTT
-,-,TRBV9,TRBJ1-2,CASSAISSNYGYTF,TGTGCCAGCAGCGCCATTAGTTCTAACTATGGCTACACCTTC
TRBD1,-,TRBV27,TRBJ2-2,CASSRGQGRLNTGELFF,TGTGCCAGCAGTCGTGGACAGGGGCGCCTAAACACCGGGGAGCTGTTTTTT
TRBD1,-,TRBV10-1,TRBJ2-2,CASRGGTGGTGELFF,TGCGCCAGCAGAGGGGGGACAGGGGGAACCGGGGAGCTGTTTTTT
-,-,TRBV5-6,TRBJ2-5,CASSSEKNYQETQYF,TGTGCCAGCAGCTCCGAGAAGAACTACCAAGAGACCCAGTACTTC
TRBD2,once,TRBV27,TRBJ2-7,CASSLSSRTRIHEQYF,TGTGCCAGCAGTTTATCGAGTCGGACTAGGATCCACGAGCAGTACTTC
-,-,TRBV7-6,TRBJ1-2,CASSLALGQRPRANYGYTF,TGTGCCAGCAGCTTAGCGCTCGGACAACGTCCGCGAGCTAACTATGGCTACACCTTC
-,-,TRBV11-3,TRBJ2-7,CASSLGSNPPDEQYF,TGTGCCAGCAGCTTAGGGTCGAATCCCCCGGACGAGCAGTACTTC
TRBD2,-,TRBV6-5,TRBJ2-5,CASSYFSAGGETQYF,TGTGCCAGCAGTTACTTCTCTGCGGGAGGAGAGACCCAGTACTTC
-,-,TRBV5-1,TRBJ1-1,CASSLIIDTEAFF,TGCGCCAGCAGCTTGATTATAGACACTGAAGCTTTCTTT
TRBD1,-,TRBV27,TRBJ1-1,CASLGQGSSNTEAFF,TGTGCCAGCTTGGGACAGGGGTCTTCGAACACTGAAGCTTTCTTT
TRBD1,-,TRBV28,TRBJ2-3,CASSKTGGYGYTQYF,TGTGCCAGCAGCAAAACAGGGGGCTATGGGTATACGCAGTATTTT
-,-,TRBV28,TRBJ1-1,CASSFRTSFEAFF,TGTGCCAGCAGTTTTAGGACAAGCTTTGAAGCTTTCTTT
TRBD2,few,TRBV10-3,TRBJ2-7,CAIGTSGIREQYF,TGTGCCATCGGGACTAGCGGGATTAGGGAGCAGTACTTC
-,-,TRBV5-1,TRBJ1-2,CASSLFSGSERYGYTF,TGCGCCAGCAGCTTGTTTTCAGGGTCAGAACGCTATGGCTACACCTTC
-,few,TRBV15,TRBJ1-6,CATGQSRSPLHF,TGTGCCACAGGACAAAGCAGGTCACCCCTCCACTTT
TRBD1,-,TRBV6-1,TRBJ1-2,CASSEGPGTGDYGYTF,TGTGCCAGCAGTGAAGGGCCCGGGACAGGTGACTATGGCTACACCTTC
-,-,TRBV6-5,TRBJ2-7,CASSSPSAGEQYF,TGTGCCAGCAGTAGCCCTTCCGCCGGCGAGCAGTACTTC
TRBD2,-,TRBV27,TRBJ2-5,CASAESGLAGPQETQYF,TGTGCCAGCGCTGAGTCCGGACTAGCGGGGCCACAAGAGACCCAGTACTTC
TRBD2,-,TRBV4-1,TRBJ2-1,CASSQDRGLAGGQFF,TGCGCCAGCAGCCAAGATCGGGGACTAGCGGGGGGGCAGTTCTTC
-,-,TRBV5-6,TRBJ1-1,CASSGTQGGTEAFF,TGTGCCAGCAGCGGAACACAGGGAGGGACTGAAGCTTTCTTT
TRBD1,-,TRBV7-9,TRBJ2-1,CASSLPGQGYNEQFF,TGTGCCAGCAGCTTACCGGGACAGGGGTACAATGAGCAGTTCTTC
TRBD2,-,TRBV9,TRBJ2-7,CASSVGLAGEYEQYF,TGTGCCAGCAGCGTAGGACTAGCGGGGGAATACGAGCAGTACTTC
-,-,TRBV7-6,TRBJ2-6,CASSLRHPSGVPGANVLTF,TGTGCCAGCAGCTTACGCCACCCGTCAGGGGTGCCCGGGGCCAACGTCCTGACTTTC
-,-,TRBV7-2,TRBJ2-5,CASSRTRVETQYF,TGTGCCAGCAGCCGCACGAGGGTGGAGACCCAGTACTTC
-,-,TRBV6-4,TRBJ2-3,CASSASSDTDTQYF,TGTGCCAGCAGTGCTTCTAGCGACACAGATACGCAGTATTTT
TRBD1,-,TRBV9,TRBJ2-7,CASSPGTALEQYF,TGTGCCAGCAGCCCCGGGACAGCCTTGGAGCAGTACTTC
-,-,TRBV27,TRBJ1-2,CASSLSVGGLGYTF,TGTGCCAGCAGTTTATCGGTGGGGGGTCTCGGCTACACCTTC
TRBD2,once,TRBV6-8,TRBJ2-1,CASRLLGTSLYSPDYNEQFF,TGTGCCAGCCGTCTGCTGGGGACTAGCCTGTATAGCCCCGATTACAATGAGCAGTTCTTC
-,-,TRBV2,TRBJ2-7,CASRRTVGAGAPYEQYF,TGTGCCAGCAGGAGAACCGTCGGCGCGGGGGCGCCGTACGAGCAGTACTTC
TRBD2,-,TRBV27,TRBJ2-3,CASSSGLAGVWGTDTQYF,TGTGCCAGCAGTTCGGGACTAGCGGGAGTCTGGGGCACAGATACGCAGTATTTT
-,-,TRBV5-1,TRBJ1-1,CASSLVVSSTEAFF,TGCGCCAGCAGCTTGGTGGTATCTAGCACTGAAGCTTTCTTT
TRBD2,-,TRBV14,TRBJ2-5,CASSQGRLAGPQETQYF,TGTGCCAGCAGCCAAGGACGACTAGCGGGACCCCAAGAGACCCAGTACTTC
-,-,TRBV19,TRBJ2-1,CASSIHFNNEQFF,TGTGCCAGTAGTATCCACTTTAACAATGAGCAGTTCTTC
TRBD1,-,TRBV5-1,TRBJ1-5,CASSLTQGAGEPQHF,TGCGCCAGCAGCTTGACGCAGGGGGCCGGAGAGCCCCAGCATTTT
TRBD1,-,TRBV28,TRBJ2-7,CASSRQGVLKYEQYF,TGTGCCAGCAGTCGTCAGGGGGTGCTAAAGTACGAGCAGTACTTC
-,-,TRBV5-1,TRBJ2-5,CASSLDLSPGTTTGTQYF,TGCGCCAGCAGCTTGGACCTATCACCCGGGACAACCACGGGGACCCAGTACTTC
-,-,TRBV15,TRBJ2-1,CATSRDPTHEQFF,TGTGCCACCAGCAGAGACCCTACCCATGAGCAGTTCTTC
-,-,TRBV2,TRBJ1-2,CATKGGKANYGYTF,TGTGCCACCAAAGGCGGCAAAGCTAACTATGGCTACACCTTC
-,-,TRBV27,TRBJ1-4,CASSLPGQEKLFF,TGTGCCAGCAGTCTCCCTGGGCAGGAAAAACTGTTTTTT
-,-,TRBV7-2,TRBJ1-1,CASSFYTEAFF,TGTGCCAGCAGCTTCTACACTGAAGCTTTCTTT
-,-,TRBV4-1,TRBJ1-2,CASSQDQETKYGYTF,TGCGCCAGCAGCCAAGATCAGGAGACTAAGTATGGCTACACCTTC
TRBD2,-,TRBV6-1,TRBJ2-3,CASSLADYSTDTQYF,TGTGCCAGCAGTCTAGCGGATTATAGCACAGATACGCAGTATTTT
-,-,TRBV6-1,TRBJ1-6,CASSRARGGGSPLHF,TGTGCCAGCAGCAGAGCCAGGGGCGGCGGTTCACCCCTCCACTTT
-,-,TRBV5-1,TRBJ2-1,CASSLGHNEQFF,TGCGCCAGCAGCTTGGGGCACAATGAGCAGTTCTTC
TRBD2,-,TRBV10-3,TRBJ2-1,CAISESAGDYNEQFF,TGTGCCATCAGTGAGTCGGCGGGGGACTACAATGAGCAGTTCTTC
TRBD2,-,TRBV27,TRBJ2-5,CASSLPSTSGIARIQETQYF,TGTGCCAGCAGTTTACCCTCAACTAGCGGGATAGCTAGAATCCAAGAGACCCAGTACTTC
-,-,TRBV28,TRBJ1-5,CASKPGGNQPQHF,TGTGCCAGCAAGCCGGGGGGGAATCAGCCCCAGCATTTT
-,once,TRBV7-2,TRBJ2-3,CASSLEGGGTRDTQYF,TGTGCCAGCAGCTTAGAGGGTGGAGGTACGAGAGATACGCAGTATTTT
TRBD1,-,TRBV6-1,TRBJ2-7,CASTAGQGGEQYF,TGTGCCAGCACCGCGGGACAGGGAGGCGAGCAGTACTTC
TRBD2,-,TRBV5-1,TRBJ2-1,CASSFRAGAYNEQFF,TGCGCCAGCAGCTTCAGAGCGGGAGCCTACAATGAGCAGTTCTTC
TRBD1,-,TRBV11-2,TRBJ1-2,CASSLRLGQGSAYGYTF,TGTGCCAGCAGCTTAAGGTTGGGACAGGGGTCCGCCTATGGCTACACCTTC
TRBD1,-,TRBV27,TRBJ2-3,CASSLRDRGSDTQYF,TGTGCCAGCAGTTTAAGGGACAGGGGTTCTGATACGCAGTATTTT
TRBD1,-,TRBV6-5,TRBJ1-2,CASSYSKGAGNYGYTF,TGTGCCAGCAGTTACTCGAAGGGGGCCGGTAACTATGGCTACACCTTC
-,-,TRBV2,TRBJ1-1,CASSGTDTEAFF,TGTGCCAGCAGTGGAACGGACACTGAAGCTTTCTTT
TRBD1,-,TRBV4-1,TRBJ1-2,CASSQGDRGFDGYTF,TGCGCCAGCAGCCAAGGGGACAGGGGATTTGATGGCTACACCTTC
TRBD1,once,TRBV5-1,TRBJ1-2,CASSLALGPQGSYGYTF,TGCGCCAGCAGCTTGGCCTTGGGCCCACAGGGGTCGTATGGCTACACCTTC
-,-,TRBV28,TRBJ1-1,CASSSGEGTEAFF,TGTGCCAGCAGTTCAGGGGAAGGCACTGAAGCTTTCTTT
TRBD1,-,TRBV28,TRBJ2-7,CASFPRTGSYEQYF,TGTGCCAGCTTCCCCCGGACAGGTTCCTACGAGCAGTACTTC